Detailed here is one TCR beta chain. Its specificity is not known. The source of the sample is a study of T cells expressing NK-cell markers. For the study at large: Sorted CD3+CD56-NKG2C+, CD3+CD56+NKG2C+ and CD3+CD56+NKG2C- T cells supplied the TCR beta repertoires. Among the eight sequenced donors, seven tested HCMV-seropositive and one tested seronegative. Findings of the study overall: The study did not resolve the HCMV specificity of expanded NKG2C+ T cell clones. Also leading the CD3+CD56-NKG2C+ fraction in a handful of donors were these clonotypes.

Germline values: CDR1 SGHTA, CDR2 FQGNSA. The CDR3 has 14 residues. TCRdb processed the 5' RACE reads again and assigns one entry to each CDR3 protein, with no DNA. The sample has about 430,000 distinct CDR3 sequences, and its top ten clones hold over 1.1%. The sequenced sample consisted of blood T cells: a sorted CD56 or NKG2C T cell subset, CD4+ or CD8+ T cells, or bulk PBMC T cells (not recorded which). This clonotype was sampled from a woman aged 50 to 60 in good health. The genes are TRBV7-2 and TRBJ1-1. CDR3: CASSLVGSGTEAFF.